The 6 T cell receptor beta chains reported below all come from one sample, sequenced in a study of blood T cell repertoires in COVID-19 (TCRdb year 2020). Libraries were made using the immunoSEQ multiplex PCR assay. In TCRdb, the immuneACCESS table is reduced to in-frame sequences with V and J assigned. These tables do not hold every clone; where another copy was compared, an unresolved V gene accounts for under half, and the others remain unexplained. The sample data list 170,000 or so clones, and around 73% of these were observed just once. The leading ten clones occupy 15% to 20% of the sample. Sequences were obtained from PBMCs or T cells enriched from blood (not recorded which). The receptors were gathered from a woman aged 45-60 years who had recovered from COVID-19.

V usage is TRBV15 and J usage is TRBJ2-2; no definite D call. The CDR3 length is 14 residues. The ends were cut back, 0 bases at V and 6 bases at J, with 8 bases in the middle. CDR1 LNHNV and CDR2 YYDKDF come from the germline V gene (reference sequence). DNA for the CDR3: TGTGCCACCAGCAGAGATCTTTCCCCCGGGGAGCTGTTTTTT. Protein sequence: CATSRDLSPGELFF. The full variable domain, in which reference TRBV15 and TRBJ2-2 provide the parts outside the CDR3, is DAMVIQNPRYQVTQFGKPVTLSCSQTLNHNVMYWYQQKSSQAPKLLFHYYDKDFNNEADTPDNFQSRRPNTSFCFLDIRSPGLGDTAMYLCATSRDLSPGELFFGEGSRLTVL.

This clone appeared many times. The chain uses TRBV29-1 and TRBJ2-1; TRBD2 aligns across 14 bases. With 7 bases clipped from V and 6 bases from J, the junction kept 11 bases outside the gene matches. Germline assignment: CDR1 SQVTM and CDR2 ANQGSEA. The CDR3 is made up of 16 amino acids. CDR3 amino acids: CSGQTGLAGVVNEQFF. In DNA form, the CDR3 reads TGCAGCGGGCAAACGGGACTAGCGGGAGTCGTCAATGAGCAGTTCTTC.

The chain uses TRBV3-1 (or the pseudogene TRBV3-2) and TRBJ1-1; TRBD1 aligns across 7 bases. In germline, CDR1 is LGHDT, CDR2 YNNKEL (reference sequence). V lost 2 bases and J lost 0; bases outside the gene matches: 6. There are 16 residues in the CDR3. CDR3 in DNA: TGTGCCAGCAGCCAATTGGGACAGATAGTGAACACTGAAGCTTTCTTT. Amino acid sequence: CASSQLGQIVNTEAFF.

On this clone: Other DNA variants within this sample encode the same CDR3. V usage is TRBV3-1 (or the pseudogene TRBV3-2) and J usage is TRBJ1-1; 10 bases fit TRBD1. J gave up 4 bases and V 4 bases, and 3 bases lay outside the gene matches. Per germline, CDR1 LGHDT and CDR2 YNNKEL (reference sequence). The CDR3 spans 14 residues. As DNA, the CDR3 is TGTGCCAGCAGCCGACAGGGGGCGGGCACTGAAGCTTTCTTT. Its translation is CASSRQGAGTEAFF.

This clone was found once. The chain employs TRBV7-7 and TRBJ2-1, with 7 bases identical to TRBD2. The V gene's germline CDR1 is SSHAT and CDR2 FNYEAQ (reference sequence). The CDR3 is 15 residues long. Unmatched junction bases numbered 10, after V lost 5 bases and J lost 6 bases. The CDR3 bases are TGTGCCAGCAGCCTCACGCGGGGGAGTCTCAATGAGCAGTTCTTC. It codes for CASSLTRGSLNEQFF.

The chain joins TRBV13 to TRBJ1-4; maybe TRBD1 (5 bases). Germline V gene sequence: CDR1 PRHDT, CDR2 FYEKMQ (reference sequence). The V and J ends lost 1 base and 8 bases respectively, with 14 bases between them. The CDR3 is 15 amino acids. CDR3: CASSLAQGGGEKLFF. In nucleotides, the CDR3 is TGTGCCAGCAGCTTAGCCCAGGGTGGCGGCGAAAAACTGTTTTTT.